This passage covers 26 T cell receptor beta chains from one sample sequenced in a study of blood T cell repertoires in COVID-19. Profiling relied on immunoSEQ multiplex PCR, and the TCRdb table lists in-frame clones only, not all of them. The data show roughly 73,000 clones, roughly 74% seen once. Source material: peripheral blood. The receptors stem from a human donor in a cohort sampled during active COVID-19.

The chain links TRBV7-9 to TRBJ2-7, with 10 bases fitting TRBD2. The germline V gene encodes CDR1 SEHNR and CDR2 FQNEAQ (reference sequence). J was trimmed by 0 bases and V by 5 bases; bases with no gene match: 7. The CDR3 is 16 residues long. CDR3 DNA: TGTGCCAGCAGCAACCGACTAGCGGGCATCTCCTACGAGCAGTACTTC. It yields the protein CASSNRLAGISYEQYF. The full variable domain, its missing parts supplied by reference TRBV7-9 and TRBJ2-7, is DTGVSQNPRHKITKRGQNVTFRCDPISEHNRLYWYRQTLGQGPEFLTYFQNEAQLEKSRLLSDRFSAERPKGSFSTLEIQRTEQGDSAMYLCASSNRLAGISYEQYFGPGTRLTVT.

The rearrangement links TRBV3-1 (or the pseudogene TRBV3-2) to TRBJ2-5, with 7 bases aligning to TRBD2. Germline values: CDR1 LGHDT, CDR2 YNNKEL (reference sequence). CDR3 size: 14 residues. V gave up 0 bases and J gave up 7 bases; unmatched junction bases: 5. CDR3 nucleotide sequence: TGTGCCAGCAGCCAAGACTCTACTAGCGTGACCCAGTACTTC. This encodes CASSQDSTSVTQYF.

J is TRBJ2-1 and V is TRBV11-2; TRBD2 matches at 11 bases. V shed 3 bases and J 4 bases; nucleotides not matched to a gene: 8. Germline CDR1 and CDR2: SGHAT and FQNNGV. This CDR3 has 17 residues. The CDR3 nucleotides are TGTGCCAGCAGCTTCCCTAGCGGGAGGAACAATTACAATGAGCAGTTCTTC. It specifies CASSFPSGRNNYNEQFF.

V usage is TRBV4-1 and J usage is TRBJ2-7; TRBD1 agrees at 10 bases. The germline V gene has CDR1 MGHRA and CDR2 YSYEKL. The CDR3 totals 16 residues. The V gene end was trimmed by 1 base and the J gene end by 6 bases; junction bases not matched to a gene: 9. In nucleotides, the CDR3 is TGCGCCAGCAGCCAAGTTCCGGGACAGGGGATGGGCGAGCAGTACTTC. Translated, it gives CASSQVPGQGMGEQYF.

This chain connects TRBV11-2 to TRBJ2-7; D remains ambiguous. This CDR3 has 14 amino acids. Trimming took off 0 bases at V and 2 bases at J, with 8 bases between the two ends. CDR1 and CDR2 from the germline V gene are SGHAT and FQNNGV. DNA for the CDR3: TGTGCCAGCAGCTTAGACAGTTTCGCCTACGAGCAGTACTTC. Its protein is CASSLDSFAYEQYF.

The genes are TRBV9 and TRBJ2-1; 10 positions match TRBD2. V was clipped by 0 bases and J by 7 bases; unmatched bases: 4. Germline-derived CDR1 and CDR2 are SGDLS and YYNGEE. The CDR3 has 15 residues. The CDR3 DNA is TGTGCCAGCAGCGTAGATAGCGGGAGGTCAAATGAGCAGTTCTTC. It specifies CASSVDSGRSNEQFF.

The rearrangement uses TRBV5-1 and TRBJ2-6; TRBD1 matches at 7 bases. The CDR3 spans 16 residues. The junction had 4 bases not matched to a gene; V was cut back by 4 bases and J by 0 bases. Germline loops: CDR1 SGHRS, CDR2 YFSETQ. Here the CDR3 reads CASSRDRDSGANVLTF. In nucleotides, the CDR3 is TGCGCCAGCAGCCGGGACAGAGACTCTGGGGCCAACGTCCTGACTTTC.

The chain joins TRBV6-5 to TRBJ2-5; TRBD1 aligns across 11 bases. The CDR3 extends over 16 amino acids. The V and J ends lost 0 bases and 5 bases, in that order; junction bases with no gene match: 5. The germline V gene has CDR1 MNHEY and CDR2 SVGAGI. As DNA, the CDR3 is TGTGCCAGCAGTTACTCCGGGACAGGGGGTCGGGAGACCCAGTACTTC. This gives the protein CASSYSGTGGRETQYF.

The rearrangement uses TRBV4-2 and TRBJ1-5; D perhaps matches TRBD1 (6 bases). Trimming shortened V by 6 bases and J by 7 bases, and 25 bases separated the two germline ends. Germline V gene lookup returns CDR1 LGHNA and CDR2 YNFKEQ. CDR3 length: 17 residues. This CDR3 reads CASRAEAAGARGQPQHF. In DNA, the CDR3 is TGTGCCAGCAGGGCGGAGGCGGCGGGGGCGCGCGGGCAGCCCCAGCATTTT.

The chain is built from TRBV19 and TRBJ1-5; the D is unclear. In germline, CDR1 is LNHDA, CDR2 SQIVND (reference sequence). Trimming removed 3 bases at V and 3 bases at J, with 9 bases between. This CDR3 has 14 amino acids. The CDR3 sequence: CASSMGGVNQPQHF. Written as DNA, the CDR3 is TGTGCCAGTAGTATGGGAGGAGTCAATCAGCCCCAGCATTTT.

The V and J genes are TRBV10-3 and TRBJ1-2; D is ambiguous. Germline CDR1 and CDR2: ENHRY and SYGVKD. This CDR3 is built from 12 residues. The V and J ends lost 4 bases and 4 bases respectively, with 7 bases between them. The CDR3 reads CAISGEGYGYTF. CDR3 nucleotide sequence: TGTGCCATCAGTGGGGAGGGCTATGGCTACACCTTC.

The V gene is TRBV6-5, the J gene TRBJ2-5; 7 bases are a match to TRBD1. Trimming cost V 8 bases and J 4 bases; bases outside gene matches: 10. The germline V gene has CDR1 MNHEY and CDR2 SVGAGI. The CDR3 is 14 amino acids. The CDR3: CASRPWTGGETQYF. The CDR3 coding sequence is TGTGCCAGCCGCCCCTGGACAGGTGGAGAGACCCAGTACTTC.

The J gene is TRBJ2-5, the V gene TRBV5-1; 8 positions agree with TRBD2. The CDR3 consists of 15 residues. V gave up 4 bases and J gave up 4 bases; unmatched junction bases: 9. Germline V gene lookup returns CDR1 SGHRS and CDR2 YFSETQ. The CDR3 is CASSDGGGGRETQYF. CDR3 in DNA: TGCGCCAGCAGCGACGGGGGCGGGGGGCGAGAGACCCAGTACTTC.

This clone was seen more than once but under ten times. The rearrangement links TRBV6-6 to TRBJ1-2; 7 bases agree with TRBD1. Looked up from germline, CDR1 is MNHNY and CDR2 is SVGAGI (reference sequence). This CDR3 comprises 14 residues. V shed 6 bases and J 3 bases; nucleotides not matched to a gene: 7. The CDR3 DNA reads TGTGCCAGCAGGAGACAGGGATCGGACTATGGCTACACCTTC. It encodes CASRRQGSDYGYTF.

This clone was found a few times. The chain joins TRBV27 to TRBJ1-5; D is unresolved. The CDR3 extends over 14 amino acids. Germline V gene data show CDR1 as MNHEY and CDR2 as SMNVEV (reference sequence). Trimming left V 3 bases short and J 3 bases short, with 9 bases between. The CDR3 nucleotides are TGTGCCAGCAGTTTTAACAGCTACAATCAGCCCCAGCATTTT. It translates to CASSFNSYNQPQHF.

The chain joins TRBV5-4 to TRBJ2-1, with 9 nucleotides matching TRBD2. Per germline, CDR1 SGHNT and CDR2 YYREEE (reference sequence). The junction had 15 bases not matched to a gene; V was cut back by 1 base and J by 4 bases. The CDR3 is 19 residues long. The CDR3 is CASSLYESSGSVWYNEQFF. The CDR3, as DNA: TGTGCCAGCAGCTTGTATGAGAGTAGCGGGAGTGTTTGGTACAATGAGCAGTTCTTC.

This sequence joins TRBV5-4 and TRBJ2-7; a possible D gene is TRBD2 (6 bases). Germline V gene lookup returns CDR1 SGHNT and CDR2 YYREEE (reference sequence). There are 14 residues in the CDR3. Trimming shortened V by 4 bases and J by 6 bases, and 17 bases separated the two germline ends. CDR3 loop: CASSQDYLAGEQYF. CDR3 sequence (DNA): TGTGCCAGCAGCCAGGACTACCTGGCGGGCGAGCAGTACTTC.

This clone was seen only once. This sequence joins TRBV28 and TRBJ1-5; weak D call: TRBD1 (5 bases). This CDR3 is 13 amino acids long. The germline CDR1 and CDR2 sequences are MDHEN and SYDVKM. Trimming shortened V by 6 bases and J by 6 bases, and 12 bases separated the two germline ends. The CDR3 region is CASRLEGVQPQHF. CDR3 nucleotide sequence: TGTGCCAGCAGGCTAGAAGGGGTTCAGCCCCAGCATTTT.

This clone came up a few times. The V and J genes are TRBV9 and TRBJ2-2; 11 bases are a match to TRBD2. The CDR3 contains 16 residues. After removal of 0 bases from V and 7 bases from J, the junction contained 5 bases not matched to a gene. Germline V gives CDR1 SGDLS, CDR2 YYNGEE. This CDR3 reads CASSVGVAGGFGELFF. The CDR3 nucleotides read TGTGCCAGCAGCGTAGGTGTAGCGGGAGGGTTCGGGGAGCTGTTTTTT.

V usage is TRBV29-1 and J usage is TRBJ2-1; 7 bases line up with TRBD1. Germline V gene data show CDR1 as SQVTM and CDR2 as ANQGSEA. Unmatched junction bases numbered 9, after V lost 5 bases and J lost 8 bases. The CDR3 runs 13 residues. The DNA of the CDR3 is TGCAGCGTTACCACGACAGGGTTCGATGAGCAGTTCTTC. Translating it yields CSVTTTGFDEQFF.

V is TRBV29-1 and J is TRBJ2-7, with D possibly TRBD2 on 6 matching bases. The germline V gene has CDR1 SQVTM and CDR2 ANQGSEA. The CDR3 sequence is 14 residues long. V dropped 8 bases and J dropped 2 bases, with 19 bases sitting between them. This CDR3 reads CSFRGGGAAYEQYF. CDR3 DNA: TGCAGCTTCCGTGGCGGCGGGGCAGCCTACGAGCAGTACTTC.

The chain recombines TRBV21-1 with TRBJ2-2; the D call in the table, TRBD2, was not verified against the DNA. TRBV21-1 corresponds to a pseudogene. The CDR3 sequence is 19 residues long. CDR3 amino acids: CASSKRASGRPLYTGELFF. The CDR3, as DNA: TGTGCCAGCAGCAAACGGGCTAGCGGGAGGCCGCTATACACCGGGGAGCTGTTTTTT.

This clone has only one observation. V and J are TRBV7-2 and TRBJ2-3, with a tentative D call TRBD2 (5 bases). Germline CDR1 and CDR2: SGHTA and FQGNSA. This CDR3 comprises 14 residues. Trimming pared 5 bases from V and 2 bases from J, leaving 11 bases between. In nucleotides, the CDR3 is TGTGCCAGCAGCCCCGACTATAACACAGATACGCAGTATTTT. Translation: CASSPDYNTDTQYF.

Only one count was recorded for this clone. The gene calls are TRBV3-1 (or the pseudogene TRBV3-2) and TRBJ2-7, with 7 bases lining up with TRBD1. The V gene's germline CDR1 is LGHDT and CDR2 YNNKEL (reference sequence). The CDR3 totals 15 residues. With 7 bases clipped from V and 5 bases from J, the junction kept 14 bases outside the gene matches. The chain's CDR3 is CASNKAGQGDDEQYF. The CDR3 DNA reads as TGTGCCAGCAACAAGGCCGGGCAGGGGGATGACGAGCAGTACTTC.

This clone was detected only a few times. The V call is TRBV6-6, the J call TRBJ2-7; 8 bases are shared with TRBD2. J gave up 1 base and V 7 bases, and 12 bases lay outside the gene matches. Per germline, CDR1 MNHNY and CDR2 SVGAGI (reference sequence). This CDR3 region has 16 residues. This CDR3 is CASTRLALADSYEQYF. The CDR3, as DNA: TGTGCCAGCACCCGTCTAGCACTAGCGGATTCCTACGAGCAGTACTTC.

The gene calls are TRBV5-1 and TRBJ2-5; maybe TRBD2 (7 bases). The CDR3 has 15 residues. From germline, CDR1 is SGHRS and CDR2 YFSETQ. Trimming pared 0 bases from V and 4 bases from J, leaving 13 bases between. The CDR3 coding sequence is TGCGCCAGCAGCTTGGGGGGGGGCGCTTCAGAGACCCAGTACTTC. Amino acid sequence: CASSLGGGASETQYF.